The 22 T cell receptor beta chains listed next were all sequenced from one sample in a study of regulatory T cells in long-lasting Graves disease. Time point denoted: persistent/refractory GD, antithyroid drugs over 5 years with positive TRAb. Scientists built the TCR library using RNA that was extracted from PBMCs. Both iRepertoire HTBI primers and Arm-PCR of CDR3 regions were used to build the TCR beta libraries. Each CDR3 protein is one row after TCRdb ran MiXCR on the multiplex PCR reads. The sample shows more than 650,000 distinct CDR3 sequences, about 30% of them seen only once. The sample consisted of peripheral blood mononuclear cells (PBMCs), taken when the disease was refractory, from a patient treated with antithyroid drugs. The receptors were gathered from a female donor with Graves disease.

Ten or more counts support this clonotype. The V gene is TRBV12-3 or TRBV12-4, the J gene TRBJ2-7; D remains ambiguous. The CDR3 totals 14 residues. V lost 6 bases, J lost 0 bases, and 12 bases lay in between. DNA for the CDR3: TGTGCCAGCAGCCCTGGGCTTGGCTCCTACGAGCAGTACTTC. Its translation: CASSPGLGSYEQYF.

This clonotype was seen a handful of times. The chain employs TRBV30 and TRBJ1-2; TRBD1 matches at 9 bases. J was trimmed by 0 bases and V by 3 bases; bases with no gene match: 2. The CDR3 has 14 amino acids. Germline V lookup: CDR1 GTSNPN, CDR2 SVGIG (reference sequence). The CDR3 nucleotides are TGTGCCTGGAGGGGGACAGGGTCTAACTATGGCTACACCTTC. Residues: CAWRGTGSNYGYTF. Full variable domain (outside the CDR3, taken from reference TRBV30 and TRBJ1-2): SQTIHQWPATLVQPVGSPLSLECTVEGTSNPNLYWYRQAAGRGLQLLFYSVGIGQISSEVPQNLSASRPQDRQFILSSKKLLLSDSGFYLCAWRGTGSNYGYTFGSGTRLTVV.

This chain connects TRBV7-3 to TRBJ1-6; D not resolved. V was cut by 2 bases and J by 8 bases, with 10 bases left in between. Germline V CDR1 and CDR2: SGHTA, FQGTGA. The CDR3 totals 14 residues. CDR3 nucleotide sequence: TGTGCCAGCAGCTTAGGTCCGGTGGATTCACCCCTCCACTTT. Amino acids: CASSLGPVDSPLHF.

The CDR3 DNA reads TGCGCCAGCAGCCAAGTGAACACGGCGGGGGGCACTGAAGCTTTCTTT. It yields the protein CASSQVNTAGGTEAFF. The chain carries TRBV4-1 and TRBJ1-1, with D possibly matching TRBD1 (5 bases). Germline values: CDR1 MGHRA, CDR2 YSYEKL. The CDR3 is 16 residues long. V lost 1 base to trimming and J lost 4 bases, with 16 bases between them.

This clonotype was seen repeatedly, ten times or more. The chain recombines TRBV20-1 with TRBJ1-2, with 7 bases aligning to TRBD1. With 5 bases clipped from V and 2 bases from J, the junction kept 5 bases outside the gene matches. The CDR3 consists of 13 residues. The V gene's germline CDR1 is DFQATT and CDR2 SNEGSKA (reference sequence). This CDR3 is CSALDRANYGYTF. DNA of the CDR3: TGCAGTGCTTTAGACAGGGCCAACTATGGCTACACCTTC.

V is TRBV24-1 and J is TRBJ2-1; D is unclear. Trimming took 0 bases from V and 8 from J, leaving 7 bases between them. Germline CDR1 KGHDR, CDR2 SFDVKD. CDR3 length: 13 amino acids. The chain's CDR3 is CATSDLQHHEQFF. CDR3 nucleotides: TGTGCCACCAGTGATTTGCAACACCATGAGCAGTTCTTC.

V gene TRBV20-1 combines with J gene TRBJ2-2, with no clear D. Trimming removed 6 bases at V and 4 bases at J, with 9 bases between. There are 12 residues in the CDR3. Germline-derived CDR1 and CDR2 are DFQATT and SNEGSKA (reference sequence). In nucleotides, the CDR3 is TGCAGTGCCGGTCGGGTCACCGGGGAGCTGTTTTTT. Amino acid sequence: CSAGRVTGELFF.

The rearrangement uses TRBV6-2 or TRBV6-3 and TRBJ1-6; 11 nucleotides agree with TRBD1. J gave up 11 bases and V 8 bases, and 5 bases lay outside the gene matches. There are 13 residues in the CDR3. From germline, CDR1 is MNHEY and CDR2 SVGEGT. CDR3 sequence: CASRDRGRTPLHF. CDR3 bases: TGTGCCAGCCGGGACAGGGGGAGGACACCCCTCCACTTT.

V usage is TRBV19 and J usage is TRBJ1-1; D is unresolved. This CDR3 has 16 amino acids. V shed 4 bases and J shed 4 bases, with 19 bases lying between them. Germline CDR1 and CDR2: LNHDA and SQIVND (reference sequence). The CDR3 sequence: CASSKDLPRMSTEAFF. DNA of the CDR3: TGTGCCAGTAGTAAAGATCTACCACGGATGTCCACTGAAGCTTTCTTT.

The chain employs TRBV24-1 and TRBJ1-2; D unresolved. Germline V gene lookup returns CDR1 KGHDR and CDR2 SFDVKD. Trimming took off 3 bases at V and 4 bases at J, with 8 bases between the two ends. This CDR3 comprises 13 residues. The CDR3, as DNA: TGTGCCACCAGTGATAGTACAAGCTATGGCTACACCTTC. Translated, it gives CATSDSTSYGYTF.

Of note for this clonotype: The CDR3 does not end in the conserved phenylalanine or tryptophan, so this is likely a read error. V gene TRBV20-1 combines with J gene TRBJ2-7; 7 nucleotides match TRBD1. The trim removed 5 bases at V and 2 bases at J, leaving 12 bases unmatched. Germline V gene data show CDR1 as DFQATT and CDR2 as SNEGSKA (reference sequence). This CDR3 contains 15 residues. In DNA, the CDR3 is TGCAGTGCTCGGCACCCGGGACAGTCAACCTACGAGCAGTACTCC. This gives the protein CSARHPGQSTYEQYS.

The chain uses TRBV7-9 and TRBJ2-5; D is perhaps TRBD2 (5 bases). Germline lookup yields CDR1 SEHNR and CDR2 FQNEAQ (reference sequence). Trimming removed 0 bases at V and 12 bases at J, with 14 bases between. The CDR3 has 13 amino acids. The CDR3 loop is CASSLAGTRGEYF. CDR3 bases: TGTGCCAGCAGCTTAGCCGGAACCCGGGGAGAGTACTTC. The variable domain in full, with the rest retrieved from reference TRBV7-9 and TRBJ2-5, is DTGVSQNPRHKITKRGQNVTFRCDPISEHNRLYWYRQTLGQGPEFLTYFQNEAQLEKSRLLSDRFSAERPKGSFSTLEIQRTEQGDSAMYLCASSLAGTRGEYFGPGTRLLVL.

The count of this clonotype is one. The chain links TRBV7-9 to TRBJ2-7; the D gene is possibly TRBD2 (7 bases). With 4 bases removed from V and 2 bases from J, the gap between germline ends came to 15 bases. Germline lookup yields CDR1 SEHNR and CDR2 FQNEAQ (reference sequence). This CDR3 has 15 amino acids. The DNA for the CDR3 is TGTGCCAGCAGCTCCCTAGGGGGGGCCCCCTACGAGCAGTACTTC. Amino acid sequence: CASSSLGGAPYEQYF.

Of note for this clonotype: Compared with germline, one end of the junction differs, possibly owing to a read error. V gene TRBV7-3 combines with J gene TRBJ2-2; 13 positions agree with TRBD2. Germline CDR1 SGHTA, CDR2 FQGTGA. The length of the CDR3 is 18 residues. The CDR3 DNA is TGCGCCAGCAGCCTAAAAGGACTAGCGGGAGCGGGTACCGGGGAGCTGTTTTTT. Translating gives CASSLKGLAGAGTGELFF.

The chain couples TRBV3-1 to TRBJ2-5; D gene uncertain. The CDR3 contains 15 residues. V dropped 0 bases and J dropped 4 bases, with 12 bases sitting between them. Germline CDR1 and CDR2: LGHDT and YNNKEL (reference sequence). The CDR3 here is CASSQDGVSAETQYF. CDR3 DNA sequence: TGTGCCAGCAGCCAAGATGGGGTGTCGGCAGAGACCCAGTACTTC.

This clonotype was seen many times. The chain carries TRBV28 and TRBJ1-2; D remains unclear. The CDR3 length is 15 residues. Germline lookup yields CDR1 MDHEN and CDR2 SYDVKM. Trimming removed 6 bases at V and 2 bases at J, with 16 bases between. The CDR3 spells CASSPSPGENYGYTF. In nucleotides, the CDR3 is TGTGCCAGCAGCCCCAGTCCAGGCGAGAACTATGGCTACACCTTC.

V usage is TRBV5-1 and J usage is TRBJ2-7; D is possibly TRBD1 or TRBD2 (5 bases each). Per the germline V gene, CDR1 is SGHRS and CDR2 is YFSETQ. CDR3 length: 15 residues. Trimming took 1 base from V and 0 from J, leaving 11 bases between them. This chain's CDR3 is CASSLTSGRSYEQYF. CDR3 DNA: TGCGCCAGCAGCTTGACCTCGGGGCGCTCCTACGAGCAGTACTTC.

This clonotype was counted at least ten times. The J gene is TRBJ1-1, the V gene TRBV2; the D gene is possibly TRBD1 (5 bases). This CDR3 spans 15 amino acids. Trimming removed 6 bases from V and 1 base from J, with 15 bases in between. Germline CDR1 and CDR2: SNHLY and FYNNEI. Written as DNA, the CDR3 is TGTGCCAGCAGGCATTACAGGAATGCGAACACTGAAGCTTTCTTT. It encodes CASRHYRNANTEAFF.

Only a few counts were recorded for this clonotype. The chain is built from TRBV6-1 and TRBJ2-7; D is possibly TRBD1 (5 bases). The ends were cut back, 4 bases at V and 2 bases at J, with 27 bases in the middle. Germline values: CDR1 MNHNS, CDR2 SASEGT. CDR3 length equals 19 residues. In DNA, the CDR3 is TGTGCCAGCAGTGGATTGGGCAGGGAACTCCGTGTTGGCCCCTACGAGCAGTACTTC. It codes for CASSGLGRELRVGPYEQYF.

This clonotype was seen a handful of times. This sequence joins TRBV18 and TRBJ1-1; possible D gene TRBD1, 5 bases. The CDR3 consists of 14 residues. CDR1 is KGHSH and CDR2 is LQKENI in the germline V gene. Trimming stripped 8 bases from V and 1 base from J, with 14 bases between. The CDR3 DNA reads as TGTGCCAGCCGGGACCCTTATTCGAACACTGAAGCTTTCTTT. It codes for CASRDPYSNTEAFF.

V and J are TRBV7-2 and TRBJ2-1, with D unclear. V lost 1 base and J lost 12, with 7 bases in between. This CDR3 comprises 11 residues. The germline CDR1 and CDR2 sequences are SGHTA and FQGNSA. CDR3 DNA: TGTGCCAGCAGCTTAGTATCGGGGCAGTTCTTC. It encodes CASSLVSGQFF.

The CDR3 loop is CSVIANNYGYTF. The CDR3 DNA follows: TGCAGCGTCATCGCAAACAACTATGGCTACACCTTC. V is TRBV29-1 and J is TRBJ1-2, with D hard to call. The CDR3 consists of 12 residues. Between the trimmed V and J ends, which lost 6 bases and 2 bases, there was a span of 10 bases. Germline CDR1 and CDR2: SQVTM and ANQGSEA.